Described below is a single T cell receptor beta chain sequence and its context. The sample is drawn from a study of T-cell reconstitution after alpha-beta-depleted transplantation in children. For TCRbeta, the library was prepared with unique molecular identifiers. TCRdb passed the PCR reads through MiXCR, listing each CDR3 protein once. The data hold about 540,000 distinct CDR3 sequences, with approximately 16% observed a single time. The germline V gene encodes CDR1 SQVTM and CDR2 ANQGSEA. Trimming removed 5 bases from V and 6 bases from J, with 8 bases in between. The CDR3 is made up of 11 amino acids.

The sequences come from PBMCs from the stem cell graft donor, collected from the stem cell graft. The rearrangement links TRBV29-1 to TRBJ2-4, with unresolved D. The receptor's source is a human donor who donated a stem cell graft to a child with acute lymphoblastic leukemia. The CDR3 DNA sequence: TGCAGCGTTCTTACTGGAAACATTCAGTACTTC. This sequence encodes CSVLTGNIQYF.